A single sample is the source of the 14 T cell receptor beta chains below, sequenced in a study of response to subunit inactivated influenza vaccine. TCRdb re-called the RT-PCR reads through MiXCR, storing one row per CDR3 protein. The sample contains about 570,000 distinct CDR3 sequences, 12% of which appear only once. The sample consisted of PBMCs from blood, taken on the day of vaccination. The source is a man in his forties or fifties who received an inactivated influenza vaccine.

This clonotype was observed a handful of times. The chain employs TRBV11-2 and TRBJ2-6; weak D call: TRBD1 (5 bases). V was cut by 4 bases and J by 0 bases, with 19 bases left in between. This CDR3 contains 19 residues. CDR1 is SGHAT, CDR2 FQNNGV, per germline. The CDR3 coding sequence is TGTGCCAGCAGCTCATTTCTCCACAGGTCGAGCTCTGGGGCCAACGTCCTGACTTTC. It specifies CASSSFLHRSSSGANVLTF.

The table lists this clonotype with a few counts. The V call is TRBV12-3 or TRBV12-4, the J call TRBJ1-3, with unresolved D. The CDR3 is made up of 13 amino acids. V lost 4 bases to trimming and J lost 2 bases, with 6 bases between them. The DNA for the CDR3 is TGTGCCAGCAGTTCCGATCCTGGAAACACCATATATTTT. Encoded protein: CASSSDPGNTIYF.

This clonotype was recorded a few times. The rearrangement uses TRBV7-2 and TRBJ2-1; either TRBD1 or TRBD2 may supply D (5 bases each). With 1 base removed from V and 3 bases from J, the gap between germline ends came to 13 bases. The CDR3 length is 16 residues. CDR1 SGHTA and CDR2 FQGNSA come from the germline V gene. The CDR3 coding sequence is TGTGCCAGCAGCTTAGGGGGACCGGGCCACTACAATGAGCAGTTCTTC. As protein: CASSLGGPGHYNEQFF. The full variable domain, completed using reference TRBV7-2 and TRBJ2-1, is GAGVSQSPSNKVTEKGKDVELRCDPISGHTALYWYRQSLGQGLEFLIYFQGNSAPDKSGLPSDRFSAERTGGSVSTLTIQRTQQEDSAVYLCASSLGGPGHYNEQFFGPGTRLTVL.

This sequence joins TRBV4-3 and TRBJ2-1, with D possibly TRBD2 on 6 matching bases. The V end was cut by 5 bases, the J end by 0 bases, with 11 bases between. CDR1 is LGHNA and CDR2 is YSLEER in the germline V gene. The CDR3 has 15 amino acids. CDR3 sequence reads: CASSIRENSYNEQFF. CDR3 nucleotides: TGCGCCAGCAGCATACGGGAGAACTCCTACAATGAGCAGTTCTTC.

The chain uses TRBV4-3 and TRBJ1-2; D remains unclear. The CDR3 is made up of 15 amino acids. V was cut by 0 bases and J by 6 bases, with 14 bases left in between. Germline assignment: CDR1 LGHNA and CDR2 YSLEER. For the CDR3, the DNA is TGCGCCAGCAGCCAAGATTGGGTCTACCGGGATGGCTACACCTTC. Protein: CASSQDWVYRDGYTF.

This chain connects TRBV7-2 to TRBJ1-2; 11 bases align to TRBD1. This CDR3 has 15 amino acids. V shed 3 bases and J 9 bases; nucleotides not matched to a gene: 9. Per germline, CDR1 SGHTA and CDR2 FQGNSA. CDR3 amino acids: CASSFEPGQGGRYTF. The CDR3 DNA reads as TGTGCCAGCAGCTTCGAACCGGGACAGGGGGGTCGCTACACCTTC.

V and J are TRBV20-1 and TRBJ2-1; D uncertain. CDR1 is DFQATT, CDR2 SNEGSKA, per germline (reference sequence). The ends were cut back, 3 bases at V and 1 base at J, with 13 bases in the middle. The length of the CDR3 is 15 residues. The CDR3 DNA reads as TGCAGTGCTAGCTTAGACATGACTTCCTACAATGAGCAGTTCTTC. Its translation: CSASLDMTSYNEQFF.

The V gene is TRBV20-1, the J gene TRBJ2-2, with D tentatively TRBD2 (6 bases). Between the trimmed V and J ends, which lost 0 bases and 4 bases, there was a span of 12 bases. Germline CDR1 DFQATT, CDR2 SNEGSKA (reference sequence). The CDR3 runs to 15 residues. The CDR3 region has the DNA TGCAGTGCTAGAGATTGGCTAGCGAGCACCGGGGAGCTGTTTTTT. Its translation: CSARDWLASTGELFF.

This clonotype occurred many times. DNA for the CDR3: TGCAGCGTTGAACCTCTAGCGGGAGGGCTCTATGAGCAGTTCTTC. Amino acids: CSVEPLAGGLYEQFF. J is TRBJ2-1 and V is TRBV29-1; 12 bases are a match to TRBD2. The germline gives CDR1 SQVTM, CDR2 ANQGSEA. The CDR3 consists of 15 residues. After removal of 2 bases from V and 8 bases from J, the junction contained 7 bases not matched to a gene.

This clonotype has a handful of counts. The chain has TRBV4-1 and TRBJ2-1, with 9 nucleotides matching TRBD2. The CDR3 is made up of 17 amino acids. V gave up 0 bases and J gave up 5 bases; unmatched junction bases: 8. Looked up from germline, CDR1 is MGHRA and CDR2 is YSYEKL. CDR3 sequence (DNA): TGCGCCAGCAGCCAAGAAAGGCTAGCGGGGAAAAACAATGAGCAGTTCTTC. Encoded protein: CASSQERLAGKNNEQFF.

The gene calls are TRBV28 and TRBJ2-7; maybe TRBD2 (5 bases). The length of the CDR3 is 10 residues. In germline, CDR1 is MDHEN, CDR2 SYDVKM. The CDR3, as DNA: TGTGGGGTCGGGGCCTACGAGCAGTACTTC. Amino acid sequence: CGVGAYEQYF.

This clonotype was found many times. The chain combines TRBV7-9 with TRBJ2-7; D remains ambiguous. Germline values: CDR1 SEHNR, CDR2 FQNEAQ (reference sequence). This CDR3 has 14 residues. V was trimmed by 4 bases and J by 8 bases, leaving 18 bases between them. CDR3 amino acids: CASSSNAGRPQQYF. The DNA for the CDR3 is TGTGCCAGCAGCTCCAACGCCGGACGGCCCCAGCAGTACTTC.

This chain connects TRBV7-8 to TRBJ2-3; maybe TRBD2 (7 bases). Trimming took 2 bases from V and 1 from J, leaving 19 bases between them. There are 18 residues in the CDR3. Germline CDR1 and CDR2: SGHVS and FQNEAQ. CDR3 loop: CASSLRAGLGGGTDTQYF. CDR3 in DNA: TGTGCCAGCAGCTTACGAGCGGGGCTAGGGGGGGGCACAGATACGCAGTATTTT.

This clonotype was detected many times. J is TRBJ1-5 and V is TRBV28; D is unclear. Looked up from germline, CDR1 is MDHEN and CDR2 is SYDVKM. The CDR3 is 12 residues long. Trimming removed 8 bases from V and 1 base from J, with 6 bases in between. For the CDR3, the DNA is TGTGCCAGCGTCGGGAGCAATCAGCCCCAGCATTTT. This gives the protein CASVGSNQPQHF.